The 18 T cell receptor beta chains below were found in one sample sequenced in a study of shared clonotypes between healthy human individuals (dated by TCRdb to 2020 to 2021). Library generation was performed with the immunoSEQ multiplex PCR assay. TCRdb stores this immuneACCESS table with in-frame sequences only. Part of the clones is absent; in the studies checked, under half of the shortfall reflects unresolved V genes, and no reason is known for the rest. Here the sample has approximately 1.5 million clones; 98% occur a single time. The ten biggest clones cover 0.36% of the sample. What was sequenced was naive CD4+ T cells sorted from blood. The label giving this sample's cell subset or site can be read as: CD45RA+ positively selected. The source of these receptors is a young man in good health.

The table lists this clone with a count of one. V gene TRBV5-1 combines with J gene TRBJ2-5; 7 nucleotides agree with TRBD1. Germline CDR1 SGHRS, CDR2 YFSETQ. The CDR3 extends over 17 amino acids. The ends lost 0 bases at V and 5 bases at J; junction bases unmatched: 13. The CDR3: CASSLDPGQRREETQYF. DNA of the CDR3: TGCGCCAGCAGCTTGGACCCGGGACAGCGAAGGGAGGAGACCCAGTACTTC.

The DNA for the CDR3 is TGTGCCAGCAGTTTAAAAGGACAGCCGAAGGATGAGCAGTTCTTC. This translates into CASSLKGQPKDEQFF. J is TRBJ2-1 and V is TRBV28, with a possible D match to TRBD1 (6 bases). Germline V CDR1 and CDR2: MDHEN, SYDVKM. The V gene lost 2 bases and the J gene lost 8 bases, with 16 bases spanning the gap. CDR3 length: 15 residues.

J is TRBJ2-7 and V is TRBV15; TRBD1 matches at 7 bases. Germline loops: CDR1 LNHNV, CDR2 YYDKDF (reference sequence). V trimming: 1 base; J trimming: 3 bases; junction bases outside the gene matches: 9. This CDR3 comprises 16 residues. The CDR3 reads CATSRVLQGQNYEQYF. CDR3 DNA: TGTGCCACCAGCAGAGTTTTACAGGGGCAAAACTACGAGCAGTACTTC.

CDR3 DNA sequence: TGTGCCAGCGGGTTTCGGGAGCAGTTCTTC. Encoded protein: CASGFREQFF. The J gene is TRBJ2-1, the V gene TRBV27; no clear D. Germline V gene sequence: CDR1 MNHEY, CDR2 SMNVEV (reference sequence). With 8 bases removed from V and 10 bases from J, the gap between germline ends came to 9 bases. There are 10 residues in the CDR3.

This clone appeared a single time. The chain joins TRBV18 to TRBJ2-5; D might be TRBD1 (5 bases). Germline lookup yields CDR1 KGHSH and CDR2 LQKENI. V lost 6 bases and J 7 bases, leaving 12 bases between the germline ends. This CDR3 has 12 residues. CDR3 loop: CASSHLQGTQYF. In nucleotides, the CDR3 is TGTGCCAGCTCCCATCTTCAGGGGACCCAGTACTTC.

On this clone: The DNA is left out, because the CDR3 cannot be placed on it with certainty; the CDR3 is given as TCRdb lists it. CDR3 sequence: CASSFLWTENTEAFF. The chain couples TRBV6-1 to TRBJ1-1; the DNA was not compared with TRBD1, the D call given in the table. Germline CDR1 MNHNS, CDR2 SASEGT. Ends included, the CDR3 has 15 residues.

The chain has TRBV18 and TRBJ2-4, with D perhaps matching TRBD1 (6 bases). The CDR3 is 16 amino acids. Between the trimmed V and J ends, which lost 4 bases and 2 bases, there was a span of 15 bases. Germline V CDR1 and CDR2: KGHSH, LQKENI. In DNA, the CDR3 is TGTGCCAGCTCACTTGGGGCCCAGGGGACCAAAAACATTCAGTACTTC. Residues: CASSLGAQGTKNIQYF.

Regarding this clone: Mismatch with germline at one junction end may stem from a read error. The rearrangement links TRBV27 to TRBJ1-4, with D unresolved. The germline CDR1 and CDR2 sequences are MNHEY and SMNVEV (reference sequence). CDR3 length: 16 amino acids. The CDR3 sequence: CASGYRTGGSNEKLFF. The CDR3 DNA reads as TGTGCCAGCGGATATCGAACGGGAGGATCTAATGAAAAGCTGTTTTTT. The full variable domain, rest sourced from reference TRBV27 and TRBJ1-4, is EAQVTQNPRYLITVTGKKLTVTCSQNMNHEYMSWYRQDPGLGLRQIYYSMNVEVTDKGDVPEGYKVSRKEKRNFPLILESPSPNQTSLYFCASGYRTGGSNEKLFFGSGTQLSVL.

The chain uses TRBV27 and TRBJ1-2, with 9 nucleotides matching TRBD1. The CDR3 covers 13 residues. V was clipped by 2 bases and J by 12 bases; unmatched bases: 7. Germline-derived CDR1 and CDR2 are MNHEY and SMNVEV (reference sequence). CDR3 nucleotides: TGTGCCAGCAGTTTAAGGCGGACAGGGGACCACACCTTC. Translating it yields CASSLRRTGDHTF.

The chain joins TRBV18 to TRBJ2-7; possibly TRBD1 or TRBD2 for D (5 bases each). Germline CDR1 is KGHSH and CDR2 is LQKENI. V lost 5 bases and J lost 2, with 13 bases in between. The CDR3 has 14 residues. In DNA, the CDR3 is TGTGCCAGCTCAGTTGGGACCTCCACCTACGAGCAGTACTTC. Translating it yields CASSVGTSTYEQYF.

The chain is built from TRBV5-1 and TRBJ2-3; 11 nucleotides line up with TRBD2. Germline lookup yields CDR1 SGHRS and CDR2 YFSETQ. The trim removed 0 bases at V and 3 bases at J, leaving 9 bases unmatched. This CDR3 contains 18 residues. The CDR3: CASSLGLAGLTWTDTQYF. The CDR3 DNA reads TGCGCCAGCAGCTTGGGACTAGCGGGACTGACGTGGACAGATACGCAGTATTTT.

The chain links TRBV2 to TRBJ1-4; 11 bases are a match to TRBD1. The germline CDR1 and CDR2 sequences are SNHLY and FYNNEI. This CDR3 has 15 amino acids. Trimming at V came to 6 bases and at J to 12 bases, leaving 12 bases not matched to a gene. CDR3 region: CASSGDRGSLGQLFF. DNA for the CDR3: TGTGCCAGCAGCGGGGACAGGGGGTCTTTGGGCCAACTGTTTTTT.

As to this clone: The same CDR3 arises from other DNA sequences in this sample as well. CDR3 sequence (DNA): TGCAGCGCAGACGGGGGCACAGATACGCAGTATTTT. Translated, it gives CSADGGTDTQYF. The genes are TRBV29-1 and TRBJ2-3; possibly TRBD2 for D (5 bases). This CDR3 comprises 12 residues. Germline CDR1 and CDR2: SQVTM and ANQGSEA. With 7 bases removed from V and 1 base from J, the gap between germline ends came to 9 bases.

The J gene is TRBJ1-2, the V gene TRBV5-6; 7 positions agree with TRBD1. The V segment lost 0 bases and the J segment 0 bases; nucleotides outside the gene matches: 11. CDR3 length: 18 amino acids. Germline values: CDR1 SGHDT, CDR2 YYEEEE. Here the CDR3 DNA reads TGTGCCAGCAGCTTGGTGCCGCAACAGGGGCCCACTAACTATGGCTACACCTTC. Translated: CASSLVPQQGPTNYGYTF.

This chain links TRBV19 with TRBJ2-1, with 7 positions matching TRBD2. Unmatched junction bases numbered 2, after V lost 3 bases and J lost 6 bases. Germline loops: CDR1 LNHDA, CDR2 SQIVND (reference sequence). The CDR3 totals 13 residues. Here the CDR3 reads CASSMWEGNEQFF. The DNA of the CDR3 is TGTGCCAGTAGTATGTGGGAGGGCAATGAGCAGTTCTTC.

This chain joins TRBV5-1 and TRBJ1-1; D is perhaps TRBD1 (5 bases). CDR3 length: 15 residues. V was clipped by 1 base and J by 0 bases, with 10 bases between them. Looked up from germline, CDR1 is SGHRS and CDR2 is YFSETQ. CDR3 nucleotides: TGCGCCAGCAGCTTGAGTGGACATATGAACACTGAAGCTTTCTTT. Translation: CASSLSGHMNTEAFF.

Turning to this clone: Its ends do not fully match the called genes, so a read error is possible. V is TRBV7-3 and J is TRBJ2-6, with 7 bases identical to TRBD1. The CDR3 is 15 residues long. CDR1 is SGHTA and CDR2 is FQGTGA in the germline V gene. CDR3 DNA: TGTGCCAGCAGCGTAACAGGGGCTGGGGCCAACGTCCTGACTTTC. This encodes CASSVTGAGANVLTF.

The chain combines TRBV7-2 with TRBJ2-7; no clear D gene. This CDR3 has 13 amino acids. The V gene's germline CDR1 is SGHTA and CDR2 FQGNSA. The germline V and J ends were trimmed by 4 bases and 0 bases, with 7 bases remaining between them. DNA for the CDR3: TGTGCCAGCAGCTCCCTCCCCTCCTACGAGCAGTACTTC. Protein sequence: CASSSLPSYEQYF.